The following is a T cell receptor (beta chain) sequence with its context. No antigen is known for it. The CDR3 extends over 15 amino acids. Germline V gene lookup returns CDR1 SGHNT and CDR2 YYREEE (reference sequence). V lost 1 base and J lost 7; bases outside the gene matches: 9. It was version v3.0 of the immunoSEQ assay that was run at survey level. TCRdb's table, derived via immunoSEQ multiplex PCR, lists solely in-frame clones and lacks some. The repertoire has some 16,000 clones, 80% to 90% of them found once; the top ten carry about 5.2%. This entry belongs to a study of long-term antiretroviral therapy in people with HIV. Regarding the study as a whole: Repertoires in HIV (unlike those of controls) had narrower CDR3 length ranges. ART was followed by higher diversity that remained below transplant donor controls.

There was at least one pre-ART PBMC sample for each donor, plus at least two post-ART PBMC samples. There were no participants with HIV treated outside the United States. V and J are TRBV5-4 and TRBJ2-5; the match to TRBD1 covers 8 bases. This sequence originates from a woman in her thirties or forties with HIV. The source was unsorted PBMCs, collected 0.5 years after starting antiretroviral therapy. The CDR3 coding sequence is TGTGCCAGCAGCTTGTCGATACAGGGGGAAGGGACCCAGTACTTC. Amino acids: CASSLSIQGEGTQYF.